The present T cell receptor beta chain was sequenced within a study of T cell responses to AZD1222 COVID-19 vaccine. Study in general: The analysis combined second doses at about 4 or about 12 weeks. Points from the study as a whole: Among AZD1222 vaccinees, only 5 or 6 were seropositive at baseline.

Using immunoSEQ multiplex PCR, the repertoire was profiled, and TCRdb retains in-frame clones only, with some absent. The sample shows more than 120,000 clones, roughly 91% of them seen only once. Only one count was recorded for this clone. What it recognizes is unknown. This receptor was obtained from an adult in good health. This sample comprised peripheral blood, obtained on day 0 of AZD1222 vaccination.

CDR3 coding DNA: TGTGCCAGTAGTAAGGCAGAGCTCTATGGCTACACCTTC. This sequence encodes CASSKAELYGYTF. V and J are TRBV19 and TRBJ1-2; D gene unclear. The germline CDR1 and CDR2 sequences are LNHDA and SQIVND (reference sequence). This CDR3 has 13 residues. The germline V and J ends were trimmed by 4 bases and 4 bases, with 10 bases remaining between them.